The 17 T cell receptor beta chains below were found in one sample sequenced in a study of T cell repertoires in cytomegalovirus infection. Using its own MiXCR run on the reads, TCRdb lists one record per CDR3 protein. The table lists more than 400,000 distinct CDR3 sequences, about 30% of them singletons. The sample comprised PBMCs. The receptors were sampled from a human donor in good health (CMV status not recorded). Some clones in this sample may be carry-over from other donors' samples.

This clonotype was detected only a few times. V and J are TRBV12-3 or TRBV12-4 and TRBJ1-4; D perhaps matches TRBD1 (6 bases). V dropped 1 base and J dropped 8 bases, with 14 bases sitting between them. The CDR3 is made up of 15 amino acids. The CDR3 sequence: CASSLVPGVGEKLFF. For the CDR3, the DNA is TGTGCCAGCAGTTTAGTCCCAGGGGTAGGAGAAAAACTGTTTTTT.

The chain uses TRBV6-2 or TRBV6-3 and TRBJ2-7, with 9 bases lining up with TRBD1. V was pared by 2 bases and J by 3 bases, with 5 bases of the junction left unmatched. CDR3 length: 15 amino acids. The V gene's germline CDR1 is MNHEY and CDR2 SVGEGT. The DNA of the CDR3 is TGTGCCAGCAGTTACATGGGACAGGGAAACTACGAGCAGTACTTC. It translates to CASSYMGQGNYEQYF.

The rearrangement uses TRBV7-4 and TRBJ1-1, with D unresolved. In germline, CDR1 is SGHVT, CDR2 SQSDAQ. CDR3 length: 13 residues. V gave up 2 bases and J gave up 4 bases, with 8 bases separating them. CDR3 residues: CASSLIQTTEAFF. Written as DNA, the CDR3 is TGTGCCAGCAGCTTAATCCAAACCACTGAAGCTTTCTTT.

CDR3 sequence: CASSQVQIANTGELFF. CDR3 nucleotides: TGCGCCAGCAGCCAAGTTCAAATTGCGAACACCGGGGAGCTGTTTTTT. The chain joins TRBV4-1 to TRBJ2-2; unclear D gene. CDR1 is MGHRA, CDR2 YSYEKL, per germline. This CDR3 is 16 amino acids long. Trimming left V 1 base short and J 0 bases short, with 9 bases between.

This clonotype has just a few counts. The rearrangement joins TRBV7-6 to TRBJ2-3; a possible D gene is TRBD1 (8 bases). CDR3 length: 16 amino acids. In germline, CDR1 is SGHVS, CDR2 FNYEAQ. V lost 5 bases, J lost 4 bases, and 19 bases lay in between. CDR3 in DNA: TGTGCCAGCAGCCCCGGGGAGGGCAGGGGGCCAGATACGCAGTATTTT. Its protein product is CASSPGEGRGPDTQYF.

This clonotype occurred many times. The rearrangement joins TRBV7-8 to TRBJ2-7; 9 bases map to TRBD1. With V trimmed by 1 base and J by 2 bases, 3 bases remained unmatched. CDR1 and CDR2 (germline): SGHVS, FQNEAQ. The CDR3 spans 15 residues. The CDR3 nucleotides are TGTGCCAGCAGCTTAGGGACAGGGGAGACCTACGAGCAGTACTTC. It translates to CASSLGTGETYEQYF.

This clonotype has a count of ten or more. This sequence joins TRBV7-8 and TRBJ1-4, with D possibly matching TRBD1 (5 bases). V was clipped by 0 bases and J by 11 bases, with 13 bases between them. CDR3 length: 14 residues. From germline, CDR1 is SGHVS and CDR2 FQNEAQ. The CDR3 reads CASSLARGEGKLFF. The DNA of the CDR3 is TGTGCCAGCAGCTTAGCGCGCGGCGAGGGGAAACTGTTTTTT.

The CDR3 loop is CSVAQGLGVDNEQFF. The DNA for the CDR3 is TGCAGCGTCGCACAGGGTCTTGGTGTGGACAATGAGCAGTTCTTC. V and J are TRBV29-1 and TRBJ2-1; D might be TRBD1 (6 bases). The CDR3 consists of 15 residues. V was trimmed by 6 bases and J by 5 bases, leaving 20 bases between them. Germline V gene data show CDR1 as SQVTM and CDR2 as ANQGSEA.

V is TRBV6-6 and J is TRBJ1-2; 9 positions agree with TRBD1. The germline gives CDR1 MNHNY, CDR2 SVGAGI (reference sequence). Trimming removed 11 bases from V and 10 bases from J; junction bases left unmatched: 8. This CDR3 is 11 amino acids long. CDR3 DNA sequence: TGTGCCTGCTCGACAGGGGGGTCCTACACCTTC. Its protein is CACSTGGSYTF.

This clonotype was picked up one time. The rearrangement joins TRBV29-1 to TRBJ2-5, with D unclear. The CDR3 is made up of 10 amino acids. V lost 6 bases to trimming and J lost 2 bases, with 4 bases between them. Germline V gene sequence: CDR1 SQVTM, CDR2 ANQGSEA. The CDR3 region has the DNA TGCAGCGTACAACAAGAGACCCAGTACTTC. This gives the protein CSVQQETQYF.

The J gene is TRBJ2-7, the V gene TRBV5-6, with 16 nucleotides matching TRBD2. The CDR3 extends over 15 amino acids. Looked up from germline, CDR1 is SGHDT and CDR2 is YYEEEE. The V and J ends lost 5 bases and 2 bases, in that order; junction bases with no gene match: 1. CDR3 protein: CASSGTSGRAYEQYV. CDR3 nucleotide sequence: TGTGCCAGCAGTGGGACTAGCGGGAGGGCCTACGAGCAGTACGTC.

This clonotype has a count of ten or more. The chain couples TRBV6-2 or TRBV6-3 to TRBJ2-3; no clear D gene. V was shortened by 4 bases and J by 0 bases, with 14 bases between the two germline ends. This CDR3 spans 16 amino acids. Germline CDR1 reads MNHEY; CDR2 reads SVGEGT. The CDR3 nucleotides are TGTGCCAGCAGTTTAAGACTGCGGAAGAGCACAGATACGCAGTATTTT. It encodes CASSLRLRKSTDTQYF.

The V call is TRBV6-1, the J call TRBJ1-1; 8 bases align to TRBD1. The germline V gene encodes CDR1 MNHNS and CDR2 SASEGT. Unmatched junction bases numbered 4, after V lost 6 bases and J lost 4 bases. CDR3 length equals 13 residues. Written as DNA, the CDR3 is TGTGCCAGCAGGGACAGGGCGGCCACTGAAGCTTTCTTT. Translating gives CASRDRAATEAFF.

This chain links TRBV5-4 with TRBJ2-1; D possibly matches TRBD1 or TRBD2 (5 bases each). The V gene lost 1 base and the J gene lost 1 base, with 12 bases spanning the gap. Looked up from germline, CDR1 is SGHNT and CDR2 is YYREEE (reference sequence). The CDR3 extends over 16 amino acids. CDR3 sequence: CASSLSSGGSYNEQFF. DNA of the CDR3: TGTGCCAGCAGCTTGAGCAGTGGGGGATCCTACAATGAGCAGTTCTTC.

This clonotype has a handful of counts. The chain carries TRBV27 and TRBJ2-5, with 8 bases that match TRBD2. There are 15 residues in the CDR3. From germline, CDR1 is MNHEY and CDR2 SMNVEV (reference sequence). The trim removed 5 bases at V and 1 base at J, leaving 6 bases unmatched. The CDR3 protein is CASSITGTSQETQYF. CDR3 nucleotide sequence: TGTGCCAGCAGTATTACCGGGACTAGCCAAGAGACCCAGTACTTC.

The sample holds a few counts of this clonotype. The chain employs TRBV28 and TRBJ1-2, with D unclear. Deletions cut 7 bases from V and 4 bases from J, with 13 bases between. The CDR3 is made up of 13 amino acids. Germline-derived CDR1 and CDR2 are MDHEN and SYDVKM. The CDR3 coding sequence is TGTGCCAGCACATCCGGACGGTCCTATGGCTACACCTTC. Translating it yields CASTSGRSYGYTF.

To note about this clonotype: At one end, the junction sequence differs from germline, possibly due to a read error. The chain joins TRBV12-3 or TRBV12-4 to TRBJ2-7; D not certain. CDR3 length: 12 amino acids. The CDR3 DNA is TGTGCCAGCAGTTCCAGCTCCTACGAGCGGTACTTC. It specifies CASSSSSYERYF.